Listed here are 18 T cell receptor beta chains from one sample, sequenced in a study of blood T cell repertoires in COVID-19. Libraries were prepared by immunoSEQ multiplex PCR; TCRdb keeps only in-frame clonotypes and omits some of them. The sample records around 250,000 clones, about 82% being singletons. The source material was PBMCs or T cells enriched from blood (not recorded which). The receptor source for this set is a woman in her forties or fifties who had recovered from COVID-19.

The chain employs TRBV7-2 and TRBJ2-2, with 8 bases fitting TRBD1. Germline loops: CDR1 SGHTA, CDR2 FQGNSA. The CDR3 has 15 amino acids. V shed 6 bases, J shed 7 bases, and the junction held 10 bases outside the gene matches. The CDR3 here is CASRNGRGLNGELFF. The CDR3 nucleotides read TGTGCCAGCAGGAACGGCAGGGGGCTTAACGGGGAGCTGTTTTTT.

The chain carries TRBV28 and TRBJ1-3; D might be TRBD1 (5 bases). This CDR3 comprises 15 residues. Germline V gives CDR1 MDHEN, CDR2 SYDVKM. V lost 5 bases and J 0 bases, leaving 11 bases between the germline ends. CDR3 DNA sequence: TGTGCCAGCAGTCCGCCGACAGTCTCTGGAAACACCATATATTTT. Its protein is CASSPPTVSGNTIYF.

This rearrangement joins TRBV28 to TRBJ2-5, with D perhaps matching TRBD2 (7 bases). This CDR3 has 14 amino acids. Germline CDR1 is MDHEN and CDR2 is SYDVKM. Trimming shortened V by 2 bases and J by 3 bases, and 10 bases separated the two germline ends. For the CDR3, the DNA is TGTGCCAGCAGTTTACGGGGGGCAGAAGAGACCCAGTACTTC. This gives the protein CASSLRGAEETQYF.

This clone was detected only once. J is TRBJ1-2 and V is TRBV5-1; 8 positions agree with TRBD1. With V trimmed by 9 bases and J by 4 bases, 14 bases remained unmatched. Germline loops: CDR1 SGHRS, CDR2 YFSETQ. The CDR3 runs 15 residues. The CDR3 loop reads CATHPGQVGFYGYTF. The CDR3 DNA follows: TGCGCCACCCACCCGGGACAGGTTGGCTTCTATGGCTACACCTTC.

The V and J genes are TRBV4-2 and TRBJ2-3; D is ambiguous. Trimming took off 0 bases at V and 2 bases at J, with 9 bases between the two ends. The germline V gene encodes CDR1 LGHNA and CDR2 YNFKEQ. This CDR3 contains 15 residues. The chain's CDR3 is CASSQEERDTDTQYF. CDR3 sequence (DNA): TGTGCCAGCAGCCAAGAGGAGCGAGACACAGATACGCAGTATTTT.

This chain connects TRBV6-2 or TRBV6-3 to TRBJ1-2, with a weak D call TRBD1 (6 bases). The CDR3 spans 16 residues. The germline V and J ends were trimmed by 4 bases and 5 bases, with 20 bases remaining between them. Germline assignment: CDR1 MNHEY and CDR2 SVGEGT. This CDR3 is CASSSTGRWGRYGYTF. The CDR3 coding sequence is TGTGCCAGCAGTTCCACCGGCAGGTGGGGGCGTTATGGCTACACCTTC.

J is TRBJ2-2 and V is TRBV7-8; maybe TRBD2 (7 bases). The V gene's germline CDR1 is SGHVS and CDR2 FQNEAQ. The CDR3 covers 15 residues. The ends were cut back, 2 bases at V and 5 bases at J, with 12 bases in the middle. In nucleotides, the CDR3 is TGTGCCAGCAGCTTACAACAGGGAGGGACCGGGGAGCTGTTTTTT. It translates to CASSLQQGGTGELFF.

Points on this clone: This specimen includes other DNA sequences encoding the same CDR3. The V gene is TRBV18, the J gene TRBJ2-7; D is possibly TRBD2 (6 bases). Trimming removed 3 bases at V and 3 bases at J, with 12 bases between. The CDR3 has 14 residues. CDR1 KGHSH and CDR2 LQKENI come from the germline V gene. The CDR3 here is CASSPPLGGYEQYF. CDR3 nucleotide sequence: TGTGCCAGCTCACCGCCGCTGGGAGGCTACGAGCAGTACTTC.

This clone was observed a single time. The CDR3 nucleotides read TGTGCCAGTAGTCTGACGACAGGGGAAGGGGGCACTGAAGCTTTCTTT. Amino acid sequence: CASSLTTGEGGTEAFF. This chain links TRBV19 with TRBJ1-1; 8 positions agree with TRBD1. CDR3 length: 16 residues. In germline, CDR1 is LNHDA, CDR2 SQIVND (reference sequence). Germline trimming cut 5 bases from V and 4 bases from J; bases unmatched to any gene: 12.

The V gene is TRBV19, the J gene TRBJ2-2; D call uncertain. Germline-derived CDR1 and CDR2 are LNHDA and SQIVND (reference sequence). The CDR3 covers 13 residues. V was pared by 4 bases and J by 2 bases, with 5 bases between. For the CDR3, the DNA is TGTGCCAGTAGTAGAGTTAACACCGGGGAGCTGTTTTTT. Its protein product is CASSRVNTGELFF.

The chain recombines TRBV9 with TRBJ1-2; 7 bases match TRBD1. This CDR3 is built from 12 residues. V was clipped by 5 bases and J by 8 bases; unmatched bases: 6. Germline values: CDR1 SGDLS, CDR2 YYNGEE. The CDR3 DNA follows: TGTGCCAGCAGGGACAGGATAAGAGGCTACACCTTC. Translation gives CASRDRIRGYTF.

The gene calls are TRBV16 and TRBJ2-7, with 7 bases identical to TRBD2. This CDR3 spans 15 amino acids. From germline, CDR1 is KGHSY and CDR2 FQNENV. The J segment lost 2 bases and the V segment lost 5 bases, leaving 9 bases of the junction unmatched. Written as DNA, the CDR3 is TGTGCCAGCAGCGCCGTTCTAGCGGAGACCTACGAGCAGTACTTC. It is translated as CASSAVLAETYEQYF.

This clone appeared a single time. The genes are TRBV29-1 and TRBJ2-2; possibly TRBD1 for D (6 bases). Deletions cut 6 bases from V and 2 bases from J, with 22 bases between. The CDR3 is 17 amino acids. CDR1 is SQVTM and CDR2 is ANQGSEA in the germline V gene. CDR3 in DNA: TGCAGCGTCCAAGGGGTTATGGGGGCCTACAACACCGGGGAGCTGTTTTTT. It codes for CSVQGVMGAYNTGELFF.

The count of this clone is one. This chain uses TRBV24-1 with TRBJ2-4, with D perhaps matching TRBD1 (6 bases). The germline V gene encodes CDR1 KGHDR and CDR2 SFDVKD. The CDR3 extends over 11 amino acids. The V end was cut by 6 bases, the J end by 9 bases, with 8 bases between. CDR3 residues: CATSQGSIQYF. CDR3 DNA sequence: TGTGCCACCAGTCAGGGGAGCATTCAGTACTTC.

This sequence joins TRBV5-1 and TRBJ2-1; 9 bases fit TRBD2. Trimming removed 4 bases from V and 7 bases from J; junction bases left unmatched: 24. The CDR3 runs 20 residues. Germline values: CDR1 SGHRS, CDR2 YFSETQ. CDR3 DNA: TGCGCCAGCAGCCCTCGTTTGGCTCGTTCGGGACTAGCAGGGGAGAATGAGCAGTTCTTC. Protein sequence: CASSPRLARSGLAGENEQFF.

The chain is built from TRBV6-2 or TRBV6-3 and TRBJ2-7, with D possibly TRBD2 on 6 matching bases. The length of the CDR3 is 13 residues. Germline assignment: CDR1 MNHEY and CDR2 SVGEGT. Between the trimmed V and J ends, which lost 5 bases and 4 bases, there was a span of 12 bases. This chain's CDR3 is CASSLGEEYEQYF. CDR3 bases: TGTGCCAGCAGTCTAGGGGAGGAGTACGAGCAGTACTTC.

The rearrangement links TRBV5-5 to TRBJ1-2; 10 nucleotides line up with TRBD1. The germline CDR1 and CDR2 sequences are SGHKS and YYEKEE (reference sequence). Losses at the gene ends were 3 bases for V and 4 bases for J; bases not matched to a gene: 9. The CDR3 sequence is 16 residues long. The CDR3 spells CASSWRPGQGSYGYTF. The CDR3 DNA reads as TGTGCCAGCAGCTGGAGACCGGGACAGGGGAGCTATGGCTACACCTTC.

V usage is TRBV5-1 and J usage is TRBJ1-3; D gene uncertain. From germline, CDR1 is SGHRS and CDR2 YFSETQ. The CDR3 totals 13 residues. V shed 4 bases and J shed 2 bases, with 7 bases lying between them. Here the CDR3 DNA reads TGCGCCAGCAGCATGACACCTGGAAACACCATATATTTT. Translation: CASSMTPGNTIYF.